This TCR beta chain originates from a study of blood T cells in healthy people across ages. V lost 0 bases and J 4 bases, leaving 11 bases between the germline ends. The CDR3 runs 14 residues. Germline V CDR1 and CDR2: SGHRS, YFSETQ. A J-beta primer mix and a sample-barcoded 5' primer were used in a second PCR of about 6 to 12 cycles. TCRdb processed the 5' RACE reads anew with MiXCR; each CDR3 protein has one entry. The table shows 800,000 or so distinct CDR3 sequences, with approximately 59% occurring only once. The clonotype originates from a man aged 30 to 45 in good health. Specimen: blood. The rearrangement links TRBV5-1 to TRBJ2-7, with D possibly matching TRBD1 (5 bases). The CDR3, as DNA: TGCGCCAGCAGCTTGGGGATAGGGGCATACGAGCAGTACTTC. It translates to CASSLGIGAYEQYF.